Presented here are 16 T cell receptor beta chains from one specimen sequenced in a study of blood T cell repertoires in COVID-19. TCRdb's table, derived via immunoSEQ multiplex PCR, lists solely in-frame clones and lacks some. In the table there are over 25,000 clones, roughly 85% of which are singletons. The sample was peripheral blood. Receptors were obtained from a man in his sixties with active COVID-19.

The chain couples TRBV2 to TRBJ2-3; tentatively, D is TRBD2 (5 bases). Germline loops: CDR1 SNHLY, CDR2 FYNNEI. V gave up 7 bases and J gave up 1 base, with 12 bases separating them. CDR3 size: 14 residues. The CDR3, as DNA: TGTGCCAGCAAGGCGGGTTCCCGCACAGATACGCAGTATTTT. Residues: CASKAGSRTDTQYF.

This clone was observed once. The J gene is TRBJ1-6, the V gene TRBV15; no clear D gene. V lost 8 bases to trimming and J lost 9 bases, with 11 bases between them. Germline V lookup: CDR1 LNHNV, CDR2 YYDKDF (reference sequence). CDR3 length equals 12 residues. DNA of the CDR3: TGTGCCACCCAACAAGATCCTTCACCCCTCCACTTT. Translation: CATQQDPSPLHF.

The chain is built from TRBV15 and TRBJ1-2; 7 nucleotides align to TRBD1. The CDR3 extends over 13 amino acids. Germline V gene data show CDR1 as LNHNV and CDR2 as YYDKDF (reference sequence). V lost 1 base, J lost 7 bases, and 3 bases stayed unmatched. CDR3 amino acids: CATSRGQGSGYTF. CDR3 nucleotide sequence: TGTGCCACCAGCAGAGGACAGGGAAGTGGCTACACCTTC.

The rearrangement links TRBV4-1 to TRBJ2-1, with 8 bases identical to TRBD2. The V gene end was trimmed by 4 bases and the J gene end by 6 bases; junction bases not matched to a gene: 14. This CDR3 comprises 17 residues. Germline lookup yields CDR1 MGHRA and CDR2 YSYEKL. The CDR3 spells CASSPTLGRDRGNEQFF. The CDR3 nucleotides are TGCGCCAGCAGCCCCACTCTCGGGAGGGATCGGGGCAATGAGCAGTTCTTC.

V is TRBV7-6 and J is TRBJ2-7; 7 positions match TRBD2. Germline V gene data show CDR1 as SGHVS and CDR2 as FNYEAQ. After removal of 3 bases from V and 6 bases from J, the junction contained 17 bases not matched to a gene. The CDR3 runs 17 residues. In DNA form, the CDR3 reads TGTGCCAGCAGCTTTGGATGGGTAGCGGGCCACCCCGCCGAGCAGTACTTC. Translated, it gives CASSFGWVAGHPAEQYF. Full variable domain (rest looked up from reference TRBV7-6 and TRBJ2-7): GAGVSQSPRYKVTKRGQDVALRCDPISGHVSLYWYRQALGQGPEFLTYFNYEAQQDKSGLPNDRFSAERPEGSISTLTIQRTEQRDSAMYRCASSFGWVAGHPAEQYFGPGTRLTVT.

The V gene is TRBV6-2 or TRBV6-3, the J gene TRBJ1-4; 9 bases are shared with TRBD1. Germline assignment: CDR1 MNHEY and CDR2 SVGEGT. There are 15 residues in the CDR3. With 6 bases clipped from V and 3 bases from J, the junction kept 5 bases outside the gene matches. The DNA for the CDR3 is TGTGCCAGCAGCCCCGGGACAGGGTCTAATGAAAAACTGTTTTTT. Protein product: CASSPGTGSNEKLFF.

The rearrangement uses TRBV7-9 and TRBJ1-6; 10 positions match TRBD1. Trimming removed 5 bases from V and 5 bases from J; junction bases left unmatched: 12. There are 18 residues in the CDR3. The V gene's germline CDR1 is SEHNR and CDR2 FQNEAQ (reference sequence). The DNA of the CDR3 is TGTGCCAGCAGCGCCGCCCTCGGGACAGGGGTAGATAATTCACCCCTCCACTTT. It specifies CASSAALGTGVDNSPLHF.

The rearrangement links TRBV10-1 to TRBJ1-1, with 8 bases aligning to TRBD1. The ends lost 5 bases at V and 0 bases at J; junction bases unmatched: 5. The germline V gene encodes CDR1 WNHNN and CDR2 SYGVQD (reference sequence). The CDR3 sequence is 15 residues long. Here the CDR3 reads CASSPSRGLNTEAFF. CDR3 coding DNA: TGCGCCAGCAGTCCTTCCAGGGGGCTGAACACTGAAGCTTTCTTT.

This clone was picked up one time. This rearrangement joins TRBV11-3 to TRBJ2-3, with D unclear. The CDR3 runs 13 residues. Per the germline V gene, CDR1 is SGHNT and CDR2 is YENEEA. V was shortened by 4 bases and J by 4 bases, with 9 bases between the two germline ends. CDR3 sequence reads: CASSSRGADTQYF. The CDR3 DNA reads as TGTGCCAGCAGCTCCCGAGGAGCAGATACGCAGTATTTT.

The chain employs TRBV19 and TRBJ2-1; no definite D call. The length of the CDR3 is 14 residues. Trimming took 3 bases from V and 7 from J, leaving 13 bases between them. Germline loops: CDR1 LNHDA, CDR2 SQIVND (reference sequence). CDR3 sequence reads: CASSIGFEQNEQFF. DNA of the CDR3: TGTGCCAGTAGTATTGGTTTCGAACAGAATGAGCAGTTCTTC.

The CDR3 bases are TGTGCCATCAGTGCGTCCGGGAAGGCCGAGCAGTACTTC. Its translation: CAISASGKAEQYF. The V and J genes are TRBV10-3 and TRBJ2-7; perhaps TRBD2 as D (5 bases). V lost 4 bases and J lost 6, with 13 bases in between. Germline V gene lookup returns CDR1 ENHRY and CDR2 SYGVKD. The CDR3 is 13 amino acids.

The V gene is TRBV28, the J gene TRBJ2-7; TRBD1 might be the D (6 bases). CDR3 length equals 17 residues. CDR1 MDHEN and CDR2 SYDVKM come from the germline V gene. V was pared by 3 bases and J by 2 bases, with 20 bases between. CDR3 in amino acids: CASSFRTPLDRTYEQYF. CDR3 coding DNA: TGTGCCAGCAGTTTTAGGACGCCCCTTGACAGGACCTACGAGCAGTACTTC.

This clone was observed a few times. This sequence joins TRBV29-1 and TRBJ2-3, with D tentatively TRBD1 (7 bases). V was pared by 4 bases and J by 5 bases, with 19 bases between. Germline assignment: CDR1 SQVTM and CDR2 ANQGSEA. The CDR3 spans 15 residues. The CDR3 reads CSVGGKGAGGDTQYF. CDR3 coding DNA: TGCAGCGTTGGCGGGAAGGGGGCGGGTGGAGATACGCAGTATTTT.

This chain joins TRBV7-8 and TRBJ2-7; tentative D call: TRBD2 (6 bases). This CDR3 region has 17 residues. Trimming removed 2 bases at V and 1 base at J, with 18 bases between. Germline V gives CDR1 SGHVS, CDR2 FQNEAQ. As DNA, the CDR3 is TGTGCCAGCAGCTTATTGGGCCCACTAGCTGTTTCCTACGAGCAGTACTTC. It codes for CASSLLGPLAVSYEQYF.

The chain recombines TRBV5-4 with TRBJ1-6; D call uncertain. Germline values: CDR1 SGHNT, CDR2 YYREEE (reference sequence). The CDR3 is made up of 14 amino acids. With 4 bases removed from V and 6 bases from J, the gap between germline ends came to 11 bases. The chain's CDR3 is CASSPSRANSPLHF. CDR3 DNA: TGTGCCAGCAGCCCCTCGAGGGCTAATTCACCCCTCCACTTT.

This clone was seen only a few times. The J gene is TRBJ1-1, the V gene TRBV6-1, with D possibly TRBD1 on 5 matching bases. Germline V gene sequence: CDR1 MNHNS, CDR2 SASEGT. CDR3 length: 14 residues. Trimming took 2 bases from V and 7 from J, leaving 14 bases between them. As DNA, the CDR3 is TGTGCCAGCAGTGAACAGGGAGGTTCGCTTGAAGCTTTCTTT. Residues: CASSEQGGSLEAFF.